This TCR beta chain was documented in a study of T cells in localized non-small cell lung cancer. The study's findings and limits: Adjacent uninvolved lung had the highest clonality, suggesting focused antigen responses. Sequencing, confined to only one tumor region, leaves heterogeneity possible. Among blood samples, higher T cell density accompanied longer overall survival. The study detected a median approximately 55 of the top 100 tumor clones in adjacent lung.

TCRdb's copy holds only in-frame clones and misses some; the assay was immunoSEQ multiplex PCR. The sample carries about 36,000 clones, roughly nine tenths recorded once. Germline CDR1 LNHDA, CDR2 SQIVND (reference sequence). This CDR3 comprises 17 residues. Trimming cost V 3 bases and J 2 bases; bases outside gene matches: 8. Points on this clone: Its antigen remains unknown.

The sequence derives from a woman aged 40-69 years with stage I lung adenocarcinoma. The source was peripheral blood, collected before any cancer treatment. The V gene is TRBV19, the J gene TRBJ1-3; the match to TRBD1 covers 9 bases. The DNA of the CDR3 is TGTGCCAGTAGTATCCGCCCACAGGGGGCAGCTGGAAACACCATATATTTT. Amino acid sequence: CASSIRPQGAAGNTIYF.